Listed below are T cell receptor beta chains from one sample, sequenced in a study of blood T cell repertoires in COVID-19. Clones were sequenced by immunoSEQ multiplex PCR, and TCRdb holds only the in-frame ones, with some missing. The repertoire consists of 290,000 or so clones, with roughly 80% occurring once and the leading ten covering over 4%. Sequencing was performed on PBMCs or T cells enriched from blood (not recorded which). These receptors came from a middle-aged man who had been exposed to COVID-19. Each CDR3 is given with its conserved first and last residue. Each record gives: CDR3 protein, CDR3 DNA, V gene, clone size, D gene, J gene. A D gene is named only where the DNA matches it firmly. Some rows have no size entry. The others give once, few or many, or a class for an expanded clone.

CDR3: CASVKNQANYGYTF
DNA: TGTGCCAGCGTAAAAAATCAGGCTAACTATGGCTACACCTTC
V: TRBV6-5
size: .
D: .
J: TRBJ1-2

CDR3: CASSWRKLGGYTF
DNA: TGTGCCAGCAGTTGGCGGAAGCTCGGTGGCTACACCTTC
V: TRBV6-5
size: .
D: .
J: TRBJ1-2

CDR3: CASSWPRLAPSYEQYF
DNA: TGTGCCAGCAGTTGGCCCAGACTAGCACCTTCCTACGAGCAGTACTTC
V: TRBV2
size: .
D: TRBD2
J: TRBJ2-7

CDR3: CASSFRPRPGQASETQYF
DNA: TGTGCCAGCAGCTTCCGTCCCCGACCGGGACAAGCGAGCGAGACCCAGTACTTC
V: TRBV9
size: once
D: .
J: TRBJ2-5

CDR3: CSASRGQPNQPQHF
DNA: TGCAGTGCTAGTAGGGGACAGCCAAATCAGCCCCAGCATTTT
V: TRBV20-1
size: .
D: TRBD1
J: TRBJ1-5

CDR3: CASSRTASTPGELFF
DNA: TGTGCCAGTAGTCGGACAGCGAGTACCCCCGGGGAGCTGTTTTTT
V: TRBV19
size: .
D: .
J: TRBJ2-2

CDR3: CASSGPERHGYTF
DNA: TGTGCCAGCAGTGGTCCCGAGCGCCATGGCTACACCTTC
V: TRBV2
size: few
D: .
J: TRBJ1-2

CDR3: CASSLTAGNYNEQFF
DNA: TGTGCCAGCAGCTTAACAGCGGGAAACTACAATGAGCAGTTCTTC
V: TRBV7-3
size: .
D: TRBD2
J: TRBJ2-1

CDR3: CSGRREGEQFF
DNA: TGCAGCGGTCGGCGGGAGGGTGAGCAGTTCTTC
V: TRBV29-1
size: .
D: TRBD2
J: TRBJ2-1

CDR3: CASSLAGSETQYF
DNA: TGCGCCAGCAGCTTGGCGGGGAGCGAGACCCAGTACTTC
V: TRBV5-1
size: .
D: .
J: TRBJ2-5

CDR3: CASSLEGNEKLFF
DNA: TGTGCCAGCAGTTTAGAGGGGAATGAAAAACTGTTTTTT
V: TRBV12-3/TRBV12-4
size: .
D: .
J: TRBJ1-4

CDR3: CATQDFGRSEAFF
DNA: TGTGCCACCCAGGACTTTGGTCGGTCTGAAGCTTTCTTT
V: TRBV10-3
size: .
D: .
J: TRBJ1-1

CDR3: CASSPGQGNTEAFF
DNA: TGTGCCAGCAGCCCGGGACAGGGGAACACTGAAGCTTTCTTT
V: TRBV7-8
size: .
D: TRBD1
J: TRBJ1-1

CDR3: CASSYSTSGEQFF
DNA: TGTGCCAGCAGTTACTCCACCAGTGGTGAGCAGTTCTTC
V: TRBV6-5
size: .
D: .
J: TRBJ2-1

CDR3: CAWGRGNTGELFF
DNA: TGTGCCTGGGGGAGGGGAAACACCGGGGAGCTGTTTTTT
V: TRBV30
size: once
D: TRBD2
J: TRBJ2-2

CDR3: CASSLGQNSPLHF
DNA: TGCGCCAGCAGCTTGGGACAAAATTCACCCCTCCACTTT
V: TRBV5-1
size: .
D: .
J: TRBJ1-6

CDR3: CASSKYTGVYGYTF
DNA: TGTGCCAGCAGCAAATATACAGGGGTCTATGGCTACACCTTC
V: TRBV6-5
size: .
D: TRBD1
J: TRBJ1-2

CDR3: CAIKTGDTEAFF
DNA: TGTGCTATCAAGACCGGGGACACTGAAGCTTTCTTT
V: TRBV12-5
size: .
D: .
J: TRBJ1-1

CDR3: CASSAGQKATEAFF
DNA: TGTGCCAGCAGCGCAGGACAGAAGGCCACTGAAGCTTTCTTT
V: TRBV9
size: .
D: .
J: TRBJ1-1

CDR3: CASSPNNRGPGGAFF
DNA: TGTGCCAGCAGCCCCAATAACAGGGGTCCTGGCGGGGCTTTCTTT
V: TRBV5-4
size: .
D: TRBD1
J: TRBJ1-1

CDR3: CASTPRGHPHTQYF
DNA: TGTGCCAGCACCCCGCGGGGTCACCCCCATACGCAGTATTTT
V: TRBV12-1
size: .
D: .
J: TRBJ2-3

CDR3: CASSFSRKETQYF
DNA: TGTGCCAGCAGCTTCAGCAGGAAAGAGACCCAGTACTTC
V: TRBV11-2
size: .
D: .
J: TRBJ2-5

CDR3: CASSLSLRSEQYF
DNA: TGTGCCAGCAGCCTCTCCCTTCGGAGCGAGCAGTACTTC
V: TRBV3-1/TRBV3-2
size: .
D: .
J: TRBJ2-7

CDR3: CASSFGGSTDTQYF
DNA: TGTGCCAGCAGCTTCGGCGGGAGCACAGATACGCAGTATTTT
V: TRBV7-2
size: .
D: .
J: TRBJ2-3

CDR3: CASSVGLYEQFF
DNA: TGTGCCAGCAGCGTAGGGCTTTATGAGCAGTTCTTC
V: TRBV9
size: .
D: .
J: TRBJ2-1

CDR3: CASSSPGQGGGEQYF
DNA: TGTGCTAGCAGCTCGCCGGGACAGGGCGGTGGCGAGCAGTACTTC
V: TRBV7-7
size: .
D: TRBD1
J: TRBJ2-7

CDR3: CASSLSLAGGLGEQFF
DNA: TGCGCCAGCAGCTTAAGTCTAGCGGGAGGGCTTGGTGAGCAGTTCTTC
V: TRBV5-1
size: .
D: TRBD2
J: TRBJ2-1

CDR3: CASSYSGQGSYEQYF
DNA: TGTGCCAGCAGTTACTCGGGACAGGGTTCCTACGAGCAGTACTTC
V: TRBV6-5
size: .
D: TRBD1
J: TRBJ2-7

CDR3: CASSLLSREGPPITQYF
DNA: TGTGCCAGCAGCTTACTTTCGCGGGAGGGCCCACCAATAACGCAGTATTTT
V: TRBV7-8
size: many
D: TRBD2
J: TRBJ2-3

CDR3: CASSQRDRGHNEQFF
DNA: TGTGCCAGCAGTCAACGGGACAGGGGCCACAATGAGCAGTTCTTC
V: TRBV14
size: .
D: TRBD1
J: TRBJ2-1

CDR3: CASSSETSWAYEQYF
DNA: TGTGCCAGCAGCTCAGAGACTAGCTGGGCCTACGAGCAGTACTTC
V: TRBV7-6
size: .
D: TRBD2
J: TRBJ2-7

CDR3: CASSNGLAGAYEQYF
DNA: TGCGCCAGCAGCAACGGACTAGCGGGTGCCTACGAGCAGTACTTC
V: TRBV5-1
size: .
D: TRBD2
J: TRBJ2-7

CDR3: CASSSWAGVGEAFF
DNA: TGTGCCAGCAGTTCCTGGGCAGGGGTCGGTGAAGCTTTCTTT
V: TRBV27
size: .
D: .
J: TRBJ1-1

CDR3: CASSLMFAGVGPNPDTQYF
DNA: TGCGCCAGCAGCTTGATGTTCGCGGGAGTAGGGCCAAATCCAGATACGCAGTATTTT
V: TRBV5-1
size: once
D: TRBD2
J: TRBJ2-3

CDR3: CASSQGQRGYEQYF
DNA: TGTGCCAGCAGCCAAGGACAGAGGGGTTACGAGCAGTACTTC
V: TRBV9
size: .
D: .
J: TRBJ2-7

CDR3: CASSQDGQAPEKLFF
DNA: TGTGCCAGCAGCCAAGACGGTCAGGCCCCAGAAAAACTGTTTTTT
V: TRBV3-1/TRBV3-2
size: .
D: .
J: TRBJ1-4

CDR3: CASSPSGRRNNEQFF
DNA: TGCGCCAGCAGCCCTAGCGGGAGGCGGAACAATGAGCAGTTCTTC
V: TRBV4-1
size: .
D: TRBD2
J: TRBJ2-1

CDR3: CASSFRSLTDTQYF
DNA: TGCGCCAGCAGCTTCCGGAGCCTGACGGATACGCAGTATTTT
V: TRBV5-1
size: .
D: .
J: TRBJ2-3

CDR3: CATRFGGDQPQHF
DNA: TGCGCCACCCGCTTCGGGGGGGACCAGCCCCAGCATTTT
V: TRBV10-2
size: once
D: .
J: TRBJ1-5

CDR3: CASRPTSYYEQYF
DNA: TGTGCCAGCCGGCCGACTAGCTACTACGAGCAGTACTTC
V: TRBV2
size: .
D: TRBD2
J: TRBJ2-7

CDR3: CASSSLLREDYGYTF
DNA: TGTGCCAGCAGTTCTCTTCTCAGGGAGGACTATGGCTACACCTTC
V: TRBV28
size: .
D: .
J: TRBJ1-2

CDR3: CSVPSAGGPYEQYF
DNA: TGCAGCGTCCCGTCCGCAGGGGGCCCCTACGAGCAGTACTTC
V: TRBV29-1
size: many
D: TRBD1
J: TRBJ2-7

CDR3: CAWTLGLARSNEQFF
DNA: TGTGCCTGGACCTTGGGACTAGCCAGGAGCAATGAGCAGTTCTTC
V: TRBV30
size: .
D: TRBD2
J: TRBJ2-1

CDR3: CASSLTPIGGAFF
DNA: TGTGCCAGCAGCTTGACGCCCATCGGGGGAGCTTTCTTT
V: TRBV7-2
size: .
D: .
J: TRBJ1-1

CDR3: CATSDPVQYF
DNA: TGTGCCACCAGTGACCCCGTGCAGTACTTC
V: TRBV24-1
size: .
D: .
J: TRBJ2-7

CDR3: CASSLGSRRTDTQYF
DNA: TGTGCCAGCAGCTTGGGCAGCAGGCGCACAGATACGCAGTATTTT
V: TRBV5-4
size: few
D: .
J: TRBJ2-3

CDR3: CASSNGFPEQYF
DNA: TGTGCCAGCAGCAACGGTTTTCCCGAGCAGTACTTC
V: TRBV21-1
size: few
D: .
J: TRBJ2-7

CDR3: CATRRGGYSGNTIYF
DNA: TGTGCCACCAGAAGGGGAGGGTACTCTGGAAACACCATATATTTT
V: TRBV15
size: .
D: .
J: TRBJ1-3

CDR3: CASSLAGKTNEKLFF
DNA: TGCGCCAGCAGCTTGGCGGGGAAAACTAATGAAAAACTGTTTTTT
V: TRBV5-1
size: .
D: .
J: TRBJ1-4

CDR3: CASSLWGRGNQPQHF
DNA: TGTGCCAGCAGCTTGTGGGGGAGGGGGAATCAGCCCCAGCATTTT
V: TRBV5-6
size: .
D: .
J: TRBJ1-5

CDR3: CASSSDSASTDTQYF
DNA: TGTGCCAGCAGTTCCGACAGCGCTAGCACAGATACGCAGTATTTT
V: TRBV2
size: .
D: .
J: TRBJ2-3

CDR3: CASSGTGTRTNEQFF
DNA: TGTGCCAGTAGTGGGACCGGGACTAGGACTAATGAGCAGTTCTTC
V: TRBV19
size: .
D: TRBD2
J: TRBJ2-1

CDR3: CASRGGTASYEQYF
DNA: TGTGCCAGCCGGGGCGGGACAGCGTCCTACGAGCAGTACTTC
V: TRBV2
size: .
D: .
J: TRBJ2-7

CDR3: CAINAGGGQPQHF
DNA: TGTGCCATCAACGCGGGAGGGGGTCAGCCCCAGCATTTT
V: TRBV10-3
size: .
D: .
J: TRBJ1-5

CDR3: CASSLQGNQPQHF
DNA: TGTGCCAGCAGTCTCCAGGGAAATCAGCCCCAGCATTTT
V: TRBV6-2/TRBV6-3
size: once
D: .
J: TRBJ1-5

CDR3: CSVPQGANTNYGYTF
DNA: TGCAGCGTACCACAGGGGGCCAACACCAACTATGGCTACACCTTC
V: TRBV29-1
size: .
D: TRBD1
J: TRBJ1-2